Given below is one T cell receptor (beta chain) in context. Its antigen is as yet unknown. The data originate from a study of T cell responses to AZD1222 COVID-19 vaccine. Whole-study results and caveats: Nearly half of spike-specific TCRs reportedly target unmutated variant regions. Sampled repertoires all dated from after the peak T cell response. In a largely white British group with more females than males, clonal diversity was possibly underestimated.

The table came from immunoSEQ multiplex PCR; TCRdb's copy has only in-frame clones and leaves some out. There are over 50,000 clones in the sample; about 90% occur only once, and approximately 15% lies in the top ten. Germline V gives CDR1 LNHDA, CDR2 SQIVND (reference sequence). Trimming removed 0 bases from V and 0 bases from J; junction bases left unmatched: 10. The CDR3 sequence is 19 residues long. The sample here was peripheral blood, taken 28 days after the second AZD1222 dose. V is TRBV19 and J is TRBJ2-3; 9 bases fit TRBD1. The clonotype originates from an adult who received the AZD1222 COVID-19 vaccine. The CDR3 region has the DNA TGTGCCAGTAGTATAGATTTAGAGACAGGGGGATTTAGCACAGATACGCAGTATTTT. This sequence encodes CASSIDLETGGFSTDTQYF. Supplemented by reference TRBV19 and TRBJ2-3, the full variable domain reads DGGITQSPKYLFRKEGQNVTLSCEQNLNHDAMYWYRQDPGQGLRLIYYSQIVNDFQKGDIAEGYSVSREKKESFPLTVTSAQKNPTAFYLCASSIDLETGGFSTDTQYFGPGTRLTVL.